The 17 T cell receptor beta chains below all came from one sample that was sequenced in a study of early T cells in non-severe SARS-CoV-2 infection. Each CDR3 protein is one row after TCRdb ran MiXCR on the 5' RACE reads. The table has 60,000 to 90,000 distinct CDR3 sequences, more than 9% seen once; the top ten hold 4.8%. Sequences were obtained from whole blood. All receptors derive from an adult who was a healthcare worker with PCR-confirmed SARS-CoV-2 infection or an uninfected control (not recorded which).

This clonotype appeared a few times. The chain links TRBV27 to TRBJ2-2; TRBD1 might be the D (5 bases). Germline V gene data show CDR1 as MNHEY and CDR2 as SMNVEV (reference sequence). CDR3 length: 13 amino acids. V lost 7 bases to trimming and J lost 2 bases, with 8 bases between them. The DNA of the CDR3 is TGTGCCAGCACAGGACATAACACCGGGGAGCTGTTTTTT. Amino acids: CASTGHNTGELFF.

The table lists this clonotype with many counts. The CDR3: CASSLERAGGRQYF. The CDR3 coding sequence is TGTGCCAGCAGCTTAGAACGCGCAGGAGGTCGGCAGTACTTC. J is TRBJ2-7 and V is TRBV7-2, with D possibly being TRBD2 (5 bases). The V gene lost 1 base and the J gene lost 9 bases, with 16 bases spanning the gap. This CDR3 comprises 14 residues. Germline V gene data show CDR1 as SGHTA and CDR2 as FQGNSA.

The chain employs TRBV5-1 and TRBJ1-2; D is unclear. The CDR3 covers 13 residues. The germline V gene has CDR1 SGHRS and CDR2 YFSETQ. Trimming removed 2 bases at V and 4 bases at J, with 9 bases between. In DNA form, the CDR3 reads TGCGCCAGCAGCTTCCGGGGAGGCTATGGCTACACCTTC. It yields the protein CASSFRGGYGYTF.

At least ten counts were recorded for this clonotype. The J gene is TRBJ2-1, the V gene TRBV9; D is possibly TRBD1 (6 bases). The CDR3 sequence is 13 residues long. Germline CDR1 SGDLS, CDR2 YYNGEE. Trimming cost V 6 bases and J 5 bases, with 12 bases left between them. CDR3 amino acids: CASNSRDNNEQFF. The CDR3 coding sequence is TGTGCCAGCAACTCCCGGGACAACAATGAGCAGTTCTTC.

This clonotype has a handful of counts. The rearrangement joins TRBV20-1 to TRBJ2-7; D remains ambiguous. V was trimmed by 6 bases and J by 0 bases, leaving 15 bases between them. Germline V gene sequence: CDR1 DFQATT, CDR2 SNEGSKA (reference sequence). The length of the CDR3 is 14 residues. The CDR3 region is CSAHPPGPSYEQYF. As DNA, the CDR3 is TGCAGTGCACATCCGCCGGGTCCCTCCTACGAGCAGTACTTC.

This clonotype has a handful of counts. This chain connects TRBV21-1 to TRBJ2-3. TRBV21-1 is assigned pseudogene status. CDR3 size: 13 residues. CDR3 sequence reads: CASREEATDTQYF. Here the CDR3 DNA reads TGTGCCAGCAGAGAAGAGGCCACAGATACGCAGTATTTT.

Only a few counts were recorded for this clonotype. V gene TRBV15 combines with J gene TRBJ1-2; D unclear. This CDR3 spans 14 amino acids. V lost 4 bases and J 2 bases, leaving 11 bases between the germline ends. CDR1 LNHNV and CDR2 YYDKDF come from the germline V gene (reference sequence). CDR3 sequence reads: CATSTRTENYGYTF. For the CDR3, the DNA is TGTGCCACCAGCACCAGGACGGAGAACTATGGCTACACCTTC.

This clonotype has at least ten counts. The V call is TRBV20-1, the J call TRBJ2-7, with D tentatively TRBD2 (5 bases). This CDR3 region has 15 residues. V lost 6 bases to trimming and J lost 3 bases, with 21 bases between them. Germline-derived CDR1 and CDR2 are DFQATT and SNEGSKA (reference sequence). CDR3: CSAEGPYGSHYEQYF. The DNA of the CDR3 is TGCAGTGCAGAGGGTCCTTATGGGTCCCACTACGAGCAGTACTTC.

The chain combines TRBV21-1 with TRBJ1-5; whether TRBD1, the table's D call, matches the DNA was not checked. TRBV21-1 is an annotated pseudogene. The CDR3 sequence is 17 residues long. The CDR3 here is CASSNSRGTGDNQPQHF. For the CDR3, the DNA is TGTGCCAGCAGCAATAGTCGCGGGACAGGGGACAATCAGCCCCAGCATTTT.

This clonotype was seen at least ten times. The chain combines TRBV7-2 with TRBJ2-3, with D possibly TRBD1 on 6 matching bases. The CDR3 spans 13 residues. V was cut by 8 bases and J by 2 bases, with 11 bases left in between. From germline, CDR1 is SGHTA and CDR2 FQGNSA. The CDR3 loop is CASPDRFTDTQYF. In DNA, the CDR3 is TGTGCCAGCCCTGACAGGTTCACAGATACGCAGTATTTT.

This clonotype was seen ten or more times. The chain joins TRBV28 to TRBJ2-1; TRBD1 agrees at 12 bases. Germline V gene data show CDR1 as MDHEN and CDR2 as SYDVKM. CDR3 length equals 17 residues. The V segment lost 6 bases and the J segment 5 bases; nucleotides outside the gene matches: 11. In DNA, the CDR3 is TGTGCCAGCAGAGGGGCATCCGGGACAGGGGGCAACAATGAGCAGTTCTTC. Its protein is CASRGASGTGGNNEQFF.

This clonotype was seen a few times. The chain combines TRBV15 with TRBJ2-1; 10 bases are shared with TRBD2. V trimming: 0 bases; J trimming: 12 bases; junction bases outside the gene matches: 5. CDR3 length: 14 residues. CDR1 is LNHNV, CDR2 YYDKDF, per germline (reference sequence). The CDR3, as DNA: TGTGCCACCAGCAGAGATCGACTAGCGGGTACGCAGTTCTTC. This codes for CATSRDRLAGTQFF.

This clonotype has at least ten counts. The rearrangement links TRBV11-2 to TRBJ1-5; D might be TRBD1 (5 bases). Germline values: CDR1 SGHAT, CDR2 FQNNGV. V was cut by 0 bases and J by 5 bases, with 8 bases left in between. This CDR3 is 14 amino acids long. The CDR3 here is CASSLDQGYQPQHF. The CDR3 nucleotides are TGTGCCAGCAGCTTAGATCAGGGCTATCAGCCCCAGCATTTT.

This clonotype was observed at least ten times. The CDR3 reads CASSFRGGGTGELFF. The CDR3 bases are TGTGCCAGCAGCTTTCGCGGGGGCGGCACCGGGGAGCTGTTTTTT. The chain joins TRBV21-1 to TRBJ2-2; the tabulated D call, TRBD1, remains unverified against the DNA. TRBV21-1 is assigned pseudogene status. The CDR3 is made up of 15 amino acids.

This clonotype has only a few counts. This CDR3 is CASSLDGSGDTQYF. As DNA, the CDR3 is TGTGCCAGCAGTTTAGATGGTAGCGGTGATACGCAGTATTTT. V and J are TRBV28 and TRBJ2-3, with D possibly TRBD2 on 6 matching bases. The CDR3 is 14 residues long. V gave up 2 bases and J gave up 6 bases, with 12 bases separating them. Germline lookup yields CDR1 MDHEN and CDR2 SYDVKM.

At least ten counts were recorded for this clonotype. V usage is TRBV6-2 or TRBV6-3 and J usage is TRBJ2-5; 12 positions match TRBD2. The CDR3 runs to 19 residues. V gave up 6 bases and J gave up 1 base; unmatched junction bases: 15. Germline lookup yields CDR1 MNHEY and CDR2 SVGEGT. The CDR3 reads CASRSRPGLAGLVQETQYF. The CDR3 DNA follows: TGTGCCAGCAGATCTAGACCGGGACTAGCGGGTCTGGTCCAAGAGACCCAGTACTTC.

This clonotype was seen a few times. The chain carries TRBV6-6 and TRBJ2-4; perhaps TRBD2 as D (5 bases). Germline V gene sequence: CDR1 MNHNY, CDR2 SVGAGI (reference sequence). There are 19 residues in the CDR3. V gave up 4 bases and J gave up 8 bases, with 30 bases separating them. DNA of the CDR3: TGTGCCAGCAGTTCTGGACCGGGGTTTGGCCGAACGGGGTTTGACATTCAGTACTTC. As protein: CASSSGPGFGRTGFDIQYF.